The next 13 T cell receptor beta chains were all read from a single sample in a study of T cells in Graves' hyperthyroidism and ophthalmopathy. RNA transcripts gave rise to amplified TCR beta CDR3 regions. HTBI primers were the set used in a first-round RT-PCR of the TCR CDR3. TCRdb called the multiplex PCR reads again in MiXCR, with one record for every CDR3 protein. The table has around 620,000 distinct CDR3 sequences, around 14% seen once. Sequenced sample: blood. The origin of the receptors is a woman younger than 35 with Graves' ophthalmopathy.

This clonotype was seen at least ten times. V is TRBV2 and J is TRBJ2-3; 12 positions agree with TRBD1. This CDR3 contains 16 residues. Germline V CDR1 and CDR2: SNHLY, FYNNEI. Trimming took 10 bases from V and 4 from J; bases not matched to a gene: 12. In DNA form, the CDR3 reads TGTGCCACCCAAGGGGGGACAGGGGGCTTCGCAGATACGCAGTATTTT. Residues: CATQGGTGGFADTQYF.

Turning to this clonotype: A clone one base away is much larger, so this may be a read error. The gene calls are TRBV12-3 or TRBV12-4 and TRBJ1-6; tentatively, D is TRBD1 (6 bases). There are 13 residues in the CDR3. CDR3 DNA sequence: TGTACCAGCACCAAAGTCAGGGGTTCACCCCTCCACTTT. Residues: CTSTKVRGSPLHF.

Many counts were recorded for this clonotype. The chain links TRBV4-1 to TRBJ1-1; 9 bases map to TRBD1. The CDR3 runs 13 residues. Germline CDR1 is MGHRA and CDR2 is YSYEKL. Trimming cost V 2 bases and J 7 bases; bases outside gene matches: 2. The CDR3, as DNA: TGCGCCAGCAGCCAACGGACAGGGGTTGAAGCTTTCTTT. It codes for CASSQRTGVEAFF.

This clonotype was found a few times. The DNA is left out, because the CDR3 cannot be placed on it with certainty; the CDR3 is given as TCRdb lists it. The chain combines TRBV7-6 with TRBJ2-7. The CDR3 adds up to 19 amino acids, both ends counted. Germline assignment: CDR1 SGHVS and CDR2 FNYEAQ. This chain's CDR3 is CAKMTTHTAYCCCVHEQYF.

This clonotype was recorded many times. The chain joins TRBV2 to TRBJ1-1; TRBD1 agrees at 7 bases. This CDR3 spans 12 amino acids. The V segment lost 6 bases and the J segment 12 bases; nucleotides outside the gene matches: 10. Germline V lookup: CDR1 SNHLY, CDR2 FYNNEI. CDR3 sequence (DNA): TGTGCCAGCAGGATAGGACAGGACCAATCTTTCTTT. Amino acid sequence: CASRIGQDQSFF. Complete variable domain (other parts from reference TRBV2 and TRBJ1-1): EPEVTQTPSHQVTQMGQEVILRCVPISNHLYFYWYRQILGQKVEFLVSFYNNEISEKSEIFDDQFSVERPDGSNFTLKIRSTKLEDSAMYFCASRIGQDQSFFGQGTRLTVV.

This clonotype was seen at least ten times. This sequence joins TRBV7-3 and TRBJ2-1, with D hard to call. Trimming cost V 1 base and J 9 bases, with 10 bases left between them. The CDR3 length is 13 residues. Germline CDR1 SGHTA, CDR2 FQGTGA. The DNA of the CDR3 is TGTGCCAGCAGCTTAATCGGAGCAGTTGAGCAGTTCTTC. Its translation is CASSLIGAVEQFF.

This clonotype showed up just a few times. V gene TRBV5-6 combines with J gene TRBJ1-5, with D unresolved. This CDR3 spans 13 amino acids. Trimming took off 4 bases at V and 4 bases at J, with 9 bases between the two ends. Germline V CDR1 and CDR2: SGHDT, YYEEEE. DNA for the CDR3: TGTGCCAGCAGCCATTCGGGAAATCAGCCCCAGCATTTT. Translated: CASSHSGNQPQHF. Looking up the rest from reference TRBV5-6 and TRBJ1-5 gives the full variable domain: DAGVTQSPTHLIKTRGQQVTLRCSPKSGHDTVSWYQQALGQGPQFIFQYYEEEERQRGNFPDRFSGHQFPNYSSELNVNALLLGDSALYLCASSHSGNQPQHFGDGTRLSIL.

This clonotype was seen at least ten times. This chain connects TRBV7-2 to TRBJ2-5, with 11 bases fitting TRBD1. Per germline, CDR1 SGHTA and CDR2 FQGNSA. V shed 5 bases, J shed 1 base, and the junction held 0 bases outside the gene matches. CDR3 length: 14 residues. CDR3 in amino acids: CASSGQGAQETQYF. DNA for the CDR3: TGTGCCAGCAGCGGACAGGGGGCCCAAGAGACCCAGTACTTC.

V usage is TRBV4-3 and J usage is TRBJ1-1; 7 nucleotides agree with TRBD1. CDR1 and CDR2 from the germline V gene are LGHNA and YSLEER. The ends lost 1 base at V and 0 bases at J; junction bases unmatched: 5. The CDR3 runs to 16 residues. The CDR3 here is CASSQAGTALNTEAFF. The CDR3 nucleotides are TGCGCCAGCAGCCAAGCTGGGACAGCACTGAACACTGAAGCTTTCTTT.

The chain combines TRBV9 with TRBJ1-6, with D possibly being TRBD1 (6 bases). Germline loops: CDR1 SGDLS, CDR2 YYNGEE. Trimming stripped 2 bases from V and 6 bases from J, with 15 bases between. The CDR3 is 16 residues long. DNA of the CDR3: TGTGCCAGCAGCGTGACCCACAGGGAAATTAATTCACCCCTCCACTTT. Translating it yields CASSVTHREINSPLHF. Full variable domain (missing parts from reference TRBV9 and TRBJ1-6): DSGVTQTPKHLITATGQRVTLRCSPRSGDLSVYWYQQSLDQGLQFLIQYYNGEERAKGNILERFSAQQFPDLHSELNLSSLELGDSALYFCASSVTHREINSPLHFGNGTRLTVT.

This chain links TRBV29-1 with TRBJ2-4, with a tentative D call TRBD2 (6 bases). Trimming cost V 4 bases and J 1 base, with 17 bases left between them. This CDR3 comprises 16 residues. Germline V gene lookup returns CDR1 SQVTM and CDR2 ANQGSEA. The CDR3 DNA sequence: TGCAGCGTTGCCCCCGTTCTAGGGAGGGCCAAAAACATTCAGTACTTC. Its translation is CSVAPVLGRAKNIQYF. Filled out from reference TRBV29-1 and TRBJ2-4, the complete variable domain reads SAVISQKPSRDICQRGTSLTIQCQVDSQVTMMFWYRQQPGQSLTLIATANQGSEATYESGFVIDKFPISRPNLTFSTLTVSNMSPEDSSIYLCSVAPVLGRAKNIQYFGAGTRLSVL.

This clonotype was detected many times. The V and J genes are TRBV7-2 and TRBJ2-7; D call uncertain. The CDR3 is 13 amino acids. V was cut by 4 bases and J by 3 bases, with 10 bases left in between. Germline CDR1 reads SGHTA; CDR2 reads FQGNSA. As DNA, the CDR3 is TGTGCCAGCAGCTCCGAACTAATCTACGAGCAGTACTTC. Its protein product is CASSSELIYEQYF.

This clonotype has at least ten counts. The rearrangement uses TRBV2 and TRBJ1-2; possible D gene TRBD1, 6 bases. Trimming cost V 6 bases and J 4 bases, with 18 bases left between them. Germline V gene sequence: CDR1 SNHLY, CDR2 FYNNEI. The CDR3 has 15 amino acids. The CDR3 loop is CASRREQGLSYGYTF. The CDR3 DNA is TGTGCCAGCAGAAGAGAACAGGGTCTAAGCTATGGCTACACCTTC.